Sequencing of this T cell receptor (beta chain) was carried out in a study of blood T cells in healthy people across ages. General study findings and limits: Long-lived and aged donors differed, with more naive CD4+ cells and higher diversity in the long-lived.

The table lists this clonotype with many counts. Its matching antigen is unknown. It was with a sample-barcoded 5' primer and a J-beta primer mix that a second PCR of about 6 to 11 cycles was run. Each CDR3 protein gets one entry after TCRdb re-called the 5' RACE reads with MiXCR. The sample holds over a million distinct CDR3 sequences, 40% to 45% seen once. Germline CDR1 reads MNHEY; CDR2 reads SVGAGI. The CDR3 contains 14 residues. V shed 5 bases, J shed 9 bases, and the junction held 8 bases outside the gene matches. Sequencing input: blood. The chain recombines TRBV6-5 with TRBJ2-1, with 9 bases lining up with TRBD1. The clonotype comes from a woman aged 55-69 years in good health. The CDR3 loop reads CASSIRDRVGEQFF. In nucleotides, the CDR3 is TGTGCCAGCAGTATCCGGGACAGGGTGGGTGAGCAGTTCTTC.